Sequencing of this TCR beta chain was carried out in a study of T cells in Graves' hyperthyroidism and ophthalmopathy. This clonotype was observed a few times. Its matching antigen is unknown. The study's findings and limits: The authors' 13 V-J model separated ophthalmopathy from stable hyperthyroidism. Ophthalmopathy was identified by the model a median about 6 months ahead of onset.

Amplified TCR beta CDR3 regions derived from RNA transcripts. When the TCR CDR3 underwent first-round RT-PCR, the HTBI primer set was used. TCRdb reanalysed the multiplex PCR reads using MiXCR and keeps one entry per CDR3 protein. The top ten clones hold around 17% of a sample with 730,000 or so distinct CDR3 sequences, roughly a sixth of them seen once. The TCR was taken from a woman in her forties or fifties with Graves' hyperthyroidism that later progressed to Graves' ophthalmopathy. The specimen was blood.

CDR3 DNA sequence: TGCAGTGCTCACTACCCCGGGACAGGGGTCTACGAGCAGTACTTC. Translation: CSAHYPGTGVYEQYF. The chain is built from TRBV20-1 and TRBJ2-7; 10 bases align to TRBD1. This CDR3 is built from 15 residues. CDR1 is DFQATT, CDR2 SNEGSKA, per germline (reference sequence). V lost 5 bases to trimming and J lost 3 bases; unmatched junction nucleotides: 10.